The source of this T cell receptor (beta chain) is a study of cytomegalovirus exposure and HLA in healthy donors. Concerning this clone itself: Its specificity is unknown.

Whole-study results and caveats: Highly shared variants forming one cluster were likely a sequencing artifact. Among the CMV-associated chains, a few were confirmed in vitro as specific for CMV antigens. The majority of TCR sequences were rare, yet some public TCRs appeared in many donors. V- and J-gene trimming in TCR beta was tied to a missense DCLRE1C variant by an analysis performed later.

V was cut by 3 bases and J by 10 bases, with 11 bases left in between. There are 13 residues in the CDR3. The V gene's germline CDR1 is SGHRS and CDR2 YFSETQ. In the PCR, 60 Vbeta and 13 Jbeta primers were used. The repertoire was sequenced with immunoSEQ multiplex PCR; TCRdb's copy has only in-frame clones and lacks some. This table holds roughly 87,000 clones, over 60% found once. The origin of this receptor is a man aged 60 to 69 in good health and CMV-seronegative. The sequenced sample consisted of PBMCs. This chain connects TRBV5-1 to TRBJ1-6; D is unclear. The CDR3: CASSSGAGSPLHF. Written as DNA, the CDR3 is TGCGCCAGCAGCTCGGGCGCGGGGTCACCCCTCCACTTT.